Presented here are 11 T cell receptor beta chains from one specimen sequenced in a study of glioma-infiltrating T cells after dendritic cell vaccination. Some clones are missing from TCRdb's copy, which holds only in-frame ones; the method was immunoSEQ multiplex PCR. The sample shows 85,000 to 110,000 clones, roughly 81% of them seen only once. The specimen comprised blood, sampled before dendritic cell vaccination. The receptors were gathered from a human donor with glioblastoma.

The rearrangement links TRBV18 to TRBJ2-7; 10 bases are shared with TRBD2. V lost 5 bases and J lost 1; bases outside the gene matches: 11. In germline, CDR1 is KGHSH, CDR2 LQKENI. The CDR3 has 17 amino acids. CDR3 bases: TGTGCCAGCTCAGCCAAGCTAGCGGGGGCACGATCCTACGAGCAGTACTTC. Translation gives CASSAKLAGARSYEQYF.

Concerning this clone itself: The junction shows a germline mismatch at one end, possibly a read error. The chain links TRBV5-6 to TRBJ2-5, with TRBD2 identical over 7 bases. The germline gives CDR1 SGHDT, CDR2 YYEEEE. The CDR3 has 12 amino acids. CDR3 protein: CASSLVGGVLDF. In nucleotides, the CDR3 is TGTGCCAGCAGCTTGGTTGGGGGGGTCCTGGACTTC.

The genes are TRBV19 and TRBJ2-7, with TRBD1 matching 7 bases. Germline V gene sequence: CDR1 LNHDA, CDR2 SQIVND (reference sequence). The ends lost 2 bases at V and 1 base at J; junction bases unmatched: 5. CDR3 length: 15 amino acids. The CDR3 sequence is CASSIRGTASYEQYF. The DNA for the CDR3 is TGTGCCAGTAGTATAAGGGGGACAGCATCCTACGAGCAGTACTTC.

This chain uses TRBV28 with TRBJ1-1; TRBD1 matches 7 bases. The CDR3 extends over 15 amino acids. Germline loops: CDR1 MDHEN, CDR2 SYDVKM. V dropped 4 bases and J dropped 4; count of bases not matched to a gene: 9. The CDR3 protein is CASSSLDRLLTEAFF. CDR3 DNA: TGTGCCAGCAGTTCCCTGGACAGGTTACTCACTGAAGCTTTCTTT.

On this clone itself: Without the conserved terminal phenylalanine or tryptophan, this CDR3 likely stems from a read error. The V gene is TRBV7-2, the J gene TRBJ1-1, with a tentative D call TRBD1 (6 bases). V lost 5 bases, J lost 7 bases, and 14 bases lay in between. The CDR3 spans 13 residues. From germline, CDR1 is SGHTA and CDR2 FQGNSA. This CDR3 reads CASSTGQINEAFL. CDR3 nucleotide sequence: TGTGCCAGCAGCACAGGACAGATTAATGAAGCTTTCCTT.

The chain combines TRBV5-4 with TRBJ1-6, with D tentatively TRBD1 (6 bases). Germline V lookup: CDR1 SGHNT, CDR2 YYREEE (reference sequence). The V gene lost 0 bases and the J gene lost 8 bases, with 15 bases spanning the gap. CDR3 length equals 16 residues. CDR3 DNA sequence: TGTGCCAGCAGCTTGGAGGCAGGGGATTTGGATTCACCCCTCCACTTT. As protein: CASSLEAGDLDSPLHF.

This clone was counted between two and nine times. The CDR3 region has the DNA TGTGCCAGCAGCTTAGCCTCGGACAGGGGCAATGAGCAGTTCTTC. This sequence encodes CASSLASDRGNEQFF. This rearrangement joins TRBV11-1 to TRBJ2-1; TRBD1 matches 9 bases. Germline CDR1 is SGHAT and CDR2 is FQDESV (reference sequence). Germline trimming cut 0 bases from V and 6 bases from J; bases unmatched to any gene: 3. The CDR3 runs 15 residues. Supplemented by reference TRBV11-1 and TRBJ2-1, the full variable domain reads EAEVAQSPRYKITEKSQAVAFWCDPISGHATLYWYRQILGQGPELLVQFQDESVVDDSQLPKDRFSAERLKGVDSTLKIQPAELGDSAMYLCASSLASDRGNEQFFGPGTRLTVL.

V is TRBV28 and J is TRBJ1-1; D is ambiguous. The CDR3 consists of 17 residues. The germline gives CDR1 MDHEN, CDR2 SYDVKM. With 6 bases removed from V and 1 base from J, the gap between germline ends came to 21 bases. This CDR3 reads CASSLGGGLSWNTEAFF. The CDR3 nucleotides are TGTGCCAGCAGCTTAGGCGGAGGCTTGAGTTGGAACACTGAAGCTTTCTTT.

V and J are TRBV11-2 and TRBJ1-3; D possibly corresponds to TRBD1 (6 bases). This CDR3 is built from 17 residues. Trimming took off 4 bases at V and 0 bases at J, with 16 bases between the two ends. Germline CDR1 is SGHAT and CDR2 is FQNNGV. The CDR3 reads CASSSYGGADSGNTIYF. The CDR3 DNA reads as TGTGCCAGCAGCTCCTATGGGGGGGCCGACTCTGGAAACACCATATATTTT.

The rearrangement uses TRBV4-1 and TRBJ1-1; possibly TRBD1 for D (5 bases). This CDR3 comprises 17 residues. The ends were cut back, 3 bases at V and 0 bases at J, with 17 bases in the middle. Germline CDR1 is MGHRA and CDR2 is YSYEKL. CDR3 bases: TGCGCCAGCAGCCAGAGAACCCTGGGGCGGATGAACACTGAAGCTTTCTTT. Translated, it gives CASSQRTLGRMNTEAFF.

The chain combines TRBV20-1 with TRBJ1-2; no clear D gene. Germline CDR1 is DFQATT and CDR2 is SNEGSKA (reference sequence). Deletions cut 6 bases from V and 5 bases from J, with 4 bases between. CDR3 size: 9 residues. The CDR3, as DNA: TGCAGTGCGAGTTATGGCTACACCTTC. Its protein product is CSASYGYTF.